Detailed here is one T cell receptor beta chain. The antigen is not known. There are 15 residues in the CDR3. The ends were cut back, 6 bases at V and 3 bases at J, with 17 bases in the middle. Germline loops: CDR1 ENHRY, CDR2 SYGVKD. The sample belongs to a study of T cell responses to AZD1222 COVID-19 vaccine. The method was immunoSEQ multiplex PCR; TCRdb's version includes in-frame clones alone and lacks a portion of them. Among more than 150,000 clones listed, approximately 90% were seen once. Regarding the study as a whole: Increases in Spike-specific TCR breadth and depth were seen after two AZD1222 doses. No day 14 peak samples; only post-peak repertoires were characterized. It should be noted that donors were predominantly white British and more often female, and clonal diversity was possibly underestimated. Only a handful of AZD1222 recipients, several in all, had baseline seropositivity.

This chain connects TRBV10-3 to TRBJ1-2; D is possibly TRBD1 (5 bases). This material consisted of peripheral blood, taken on day 0 of AZD1222 vaccination. The receptor comes from an adult in good health. CDR3 bases: TGTGCCATCAGCAGCCAAGGGGCCCAGCACTATGGCTACACCTTC. Protein product: CAISSQGAQHYGYTF.